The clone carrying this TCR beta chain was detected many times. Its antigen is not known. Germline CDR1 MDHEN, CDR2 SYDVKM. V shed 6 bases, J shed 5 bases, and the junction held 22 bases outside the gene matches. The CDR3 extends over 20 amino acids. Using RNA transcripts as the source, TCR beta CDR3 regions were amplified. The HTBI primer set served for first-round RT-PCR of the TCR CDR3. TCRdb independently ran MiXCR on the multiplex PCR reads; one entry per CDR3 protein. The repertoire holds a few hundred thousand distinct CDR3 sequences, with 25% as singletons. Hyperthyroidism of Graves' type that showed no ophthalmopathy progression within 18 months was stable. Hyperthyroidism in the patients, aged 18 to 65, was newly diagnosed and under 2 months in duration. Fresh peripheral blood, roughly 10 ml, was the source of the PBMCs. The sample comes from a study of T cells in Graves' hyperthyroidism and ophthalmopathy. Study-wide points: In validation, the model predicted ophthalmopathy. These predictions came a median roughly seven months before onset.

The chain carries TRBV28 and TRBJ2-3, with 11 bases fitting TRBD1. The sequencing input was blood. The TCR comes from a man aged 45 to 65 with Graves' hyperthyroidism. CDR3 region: CASSTSLGQGESRRLDTQYF. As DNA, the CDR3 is TGTGCCAGCAGCACATCACTGGGACAGGGGGAGAGTAGACGGCTAGATACGCAGTATTTT.